The present TCR beta chain was sequenced within a study of vaccination effects on CD4 cells after COVID-19. Study-wide findings and caveats: Common cold coronavirus cross-reactivity was shown by only 1 of 255 vaccine-induced clones in healthy vaccinees.

With regard to this clone: The antigen is undetermined.

Trimming removed 4 bases at V and 5 bases at J, with 9 bases between. The CDR3 is made up of 12 amino acids. CDR1 is SGHRS, CDR2 YFSETQ, per germline. Expansion of antigen-specific CD4+ T cells with viral peptide pools was carried out by the ViraFEST assay before sequencing. CD4+ T cell isolation took place after approximately 11 days of culture. No vaccinee had earlier SARS-CoV-2 infection, and nucleocapsid antibodies were negative. IL-2 medium was substituted for half the medium on days 3 and 7. TCRdb's table, derived via immunoSEQ multiplex PCR, lists solely in-frame clones and lacks some. The sample contains approximately 74,000 clones, under 85% of which appear only once.

The sequence was collected from a human donor who received a COVID-19 vaccine. The sequences come from CD4+ T cells from PBMCs cultured with HCoV-NL63 spike peptides, collected before COVID-19 vaccination. The chain recombines TRBV5-1 with TRBJ2-5; no reliable D call. The CDR3 here is CASSPDFETQYF. CDR3 DNA sequence: TGCGCCAGCAGCCCAGACTTTGAGACCCAGTACTTC.